This T cell receptor (beta chain) was sequenced during a study of shared clonotypes between healthy human individuals. Whole-study results and caveats: Naive subsets tended to show greater estimated richness than memory subsets.

V lost 6 bases and J 6 bases, leaving 18 bases between the germline ends. The CDR3 length is 15 residues. CDR1 is MNHEY, CDR2 SVGAGI, per germline. Every donor was a Caucasian adult from Nashville, Tennessee. In the case of this clone: What it binds is unknown.

Only in-frame clones appear in the TCRdb table, and some are missing; sequencing was by immunoSEQ multiplex PCR. In the table there are roughly 400,000 clones, around 96% of which are singletons. The material sequenced was memory CD8+ T cells sorted from blood. Subset specified: CD45RO+ cells pooled with CCR7-negative TemRA cells. This sequence originates from a man aged 25-45 years in good health. V usage is TRBV6-5 and J usage is TRBJ2-1; D is possibly TRBD2 (6 bases). The CDR3 DNA reads TGTGCCAGCAGGTACCGCGGGACGATGAGCAATGAGCAGTTCTTC. Translating gives CASRYRGTMSNEQFF.